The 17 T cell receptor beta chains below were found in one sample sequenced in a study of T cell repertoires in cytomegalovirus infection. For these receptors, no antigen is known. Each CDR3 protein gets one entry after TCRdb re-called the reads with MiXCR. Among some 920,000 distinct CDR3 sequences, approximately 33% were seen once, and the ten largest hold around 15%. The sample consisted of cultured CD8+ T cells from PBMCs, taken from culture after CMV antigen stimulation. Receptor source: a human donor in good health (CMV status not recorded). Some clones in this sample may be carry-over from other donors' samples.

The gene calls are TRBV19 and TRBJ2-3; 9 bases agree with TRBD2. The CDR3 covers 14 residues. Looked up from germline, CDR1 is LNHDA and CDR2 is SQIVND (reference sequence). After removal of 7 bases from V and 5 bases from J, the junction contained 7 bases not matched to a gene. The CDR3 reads CASTVGLALDTQYF. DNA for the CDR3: TGTGCCAGTACCGTAGGACTAGCGTTAGATACGCAGTATTTT.

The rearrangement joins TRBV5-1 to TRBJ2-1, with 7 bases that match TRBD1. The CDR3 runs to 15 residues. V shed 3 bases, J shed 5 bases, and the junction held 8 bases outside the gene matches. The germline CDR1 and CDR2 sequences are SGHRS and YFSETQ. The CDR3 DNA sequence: TGCGCCAGCAGCTCCGCAGGGGGTGGTCACAATGAGCAGTTCTTC. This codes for CASSSAGGGHNEQFF.

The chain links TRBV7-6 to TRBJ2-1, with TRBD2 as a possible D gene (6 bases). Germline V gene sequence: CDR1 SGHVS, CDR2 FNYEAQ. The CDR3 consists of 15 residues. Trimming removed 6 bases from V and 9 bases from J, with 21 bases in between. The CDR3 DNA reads TGTGCCAGCAGGTTCAGGGCGGCCCGGGGAGGTGAGCAGTTCTTC. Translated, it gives CASRFRAARGGEQFF.

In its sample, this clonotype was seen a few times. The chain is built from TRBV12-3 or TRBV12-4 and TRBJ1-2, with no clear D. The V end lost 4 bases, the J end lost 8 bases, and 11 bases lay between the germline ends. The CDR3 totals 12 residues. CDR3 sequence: CASSSRVPGYTF. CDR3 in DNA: TGTGCCAGCAGTTCCAGAGTCCCGGGCTACACCTTC.

The CDR3 nucleotides are TGTGCCAGCAGTTTTAGGGTCCTTGGGGAGACCCAGTACTTC. Translation: CASSFRVLGETQYF. The rearrangement links TRBV28 to TRBJ2-5, with no clear D. From germline, CDR1 is MDHEN and CDR2 SYDVKM. This CDR3 is 14 amino acids long. V lost 3 bases and J lost 5, with 13 bases in between.

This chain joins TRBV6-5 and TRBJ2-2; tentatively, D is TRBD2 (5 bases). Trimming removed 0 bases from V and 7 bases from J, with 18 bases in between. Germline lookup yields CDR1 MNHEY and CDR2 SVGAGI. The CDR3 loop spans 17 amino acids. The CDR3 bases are TGTGCCAGCAGTTACTCGAACCCGTCGGGGTTTAACGGGGAGCTGTTTTTT. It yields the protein CASSYSNPSGFNGELFF.

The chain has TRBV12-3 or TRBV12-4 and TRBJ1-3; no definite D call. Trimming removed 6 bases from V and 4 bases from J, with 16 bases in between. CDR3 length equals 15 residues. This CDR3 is CASRKLEGPGNTIYF. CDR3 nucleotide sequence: TGTGCCAGCAGGAAGTTGGAGGGCCCGGGAAACACCATATATTTT.

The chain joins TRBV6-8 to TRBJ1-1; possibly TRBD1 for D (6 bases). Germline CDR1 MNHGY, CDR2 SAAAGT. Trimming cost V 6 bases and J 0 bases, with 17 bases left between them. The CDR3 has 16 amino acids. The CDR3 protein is CASRDPGASLNTEAFF. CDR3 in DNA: TGTGCCAGCAGGGATCCAGGGGCTTCCCTGAACACTGAAGCTTTCTTT.

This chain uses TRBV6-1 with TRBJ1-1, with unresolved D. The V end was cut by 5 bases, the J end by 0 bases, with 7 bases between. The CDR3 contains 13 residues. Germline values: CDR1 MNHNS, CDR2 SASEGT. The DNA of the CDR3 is TGTGCCAGCAGTCCGGTGGTGAACACTGAAGCTTTCTTT. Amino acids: CASSPVVNTEAFF.

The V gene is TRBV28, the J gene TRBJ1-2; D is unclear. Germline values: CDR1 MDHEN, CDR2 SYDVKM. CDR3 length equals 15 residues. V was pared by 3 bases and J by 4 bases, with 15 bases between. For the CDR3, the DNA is TGTGCCAGCAGTTTCGCGGAAGTCAGCCTCTATGGCTACACCTTC. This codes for CASSFAEVSLYGYTF.

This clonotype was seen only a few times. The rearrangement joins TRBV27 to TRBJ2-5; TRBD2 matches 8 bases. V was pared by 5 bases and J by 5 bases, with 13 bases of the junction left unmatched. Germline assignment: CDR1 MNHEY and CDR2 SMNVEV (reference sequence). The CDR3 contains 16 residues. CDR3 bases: TGTGCCAGCAGTCCAACCGGGACTAGTTGGGTGGAGACCCAGTACTTC. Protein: CASSPTGTSWVETQYF.

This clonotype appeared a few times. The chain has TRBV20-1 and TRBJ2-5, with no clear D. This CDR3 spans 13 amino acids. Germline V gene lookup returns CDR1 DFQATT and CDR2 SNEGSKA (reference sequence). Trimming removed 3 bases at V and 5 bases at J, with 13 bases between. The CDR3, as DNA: TGCAGTGCTAGCGAAACCCCTAGGGAGACCCAGTACTTC. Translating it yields CSASETPRETQYF.

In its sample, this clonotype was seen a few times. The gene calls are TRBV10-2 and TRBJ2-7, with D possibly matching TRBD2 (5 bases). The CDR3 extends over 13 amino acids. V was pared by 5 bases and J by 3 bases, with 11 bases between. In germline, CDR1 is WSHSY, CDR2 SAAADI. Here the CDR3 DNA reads TGCGCCAGCAGTCATATGGGAGACTACGAGCAGTACTTC. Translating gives CASSHMGDYEQYF.

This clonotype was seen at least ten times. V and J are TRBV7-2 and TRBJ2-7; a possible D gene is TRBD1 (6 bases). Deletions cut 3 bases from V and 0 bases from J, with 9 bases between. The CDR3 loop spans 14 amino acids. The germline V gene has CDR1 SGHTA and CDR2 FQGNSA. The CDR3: CASSFAQGSYEQYF. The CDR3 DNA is TGTGCCAGCAGCTTTGCACAGGGCTCCTACGAGCAGTACTTC. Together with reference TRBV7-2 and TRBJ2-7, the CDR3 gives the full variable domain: GAGVSQSPSNKVTEKGKDVELRCDPISGHTALYWYRQSLGQGLEFLIYFQGNSAPDKSGLPSDRFSAERTGGSVSTLTIQRTQQEDSAVYLCASSFAQGSYEQYFGPGTRLTVT.

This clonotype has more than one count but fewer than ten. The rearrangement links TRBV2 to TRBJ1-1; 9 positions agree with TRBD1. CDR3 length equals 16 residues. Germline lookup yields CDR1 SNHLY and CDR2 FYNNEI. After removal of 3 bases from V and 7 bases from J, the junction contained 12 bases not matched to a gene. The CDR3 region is CASSDPQDRGVGEAFF. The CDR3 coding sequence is TGTGCCAGCAGTGATCCACAAGACAGGGGGGTAGGTGAAGCTTTCTTT.

The CDR3 DNA reads TGTGCCACCAGCAGAGATGGGGACCTCAGGAGGGCTTTCTTT. It translates to CATSRDGDLRRAFF. The chain combines TRBV15 with TRBJ1-1, with D possibly TRBD1 on 5 matching bases. Germline values: CDR1 LNHNV, CDR2 YYDKDF (reference sequence). The V end lost 0 bases, the J end lost 11 bases, and 16 bases lay between the germline ends. CDR3 size: 14 residues.

The CDR3 bases are TGTGCCAGCAGTCCAGGGGGGGGTTTACGAGAAGCTTTCTTT. Amino acid sequence: CASSPGGGLREAFF. The chain joins TRBV12-3 or TRBV12-4 to TRBJ1-1; 7 positions agree with TRBD1. J gave up 8 bases and V 5 bases, and 11 bases lay outside the gene matches. This CDR3 region has 14 residues.